The clone carrying this T cell receptor beta chain was counted many times. Unique molecular identifier tags were affixed to discrete cDNA molecules. From the 5' RACE reads, TCRdb called clonotypes with MiXCR, one entry per CDR3 protein. The sample records about 18,000 distinct CDR3 sequences, 4.5% to 6.5% being singletons. The germline V gene encodes CDR1 SGHTA and CDR2 FQGTGA. This CDR3 comprises 13 residues. Trimming removed 6 bases from V and 3 bases from J; junction bases left unmatched: 3. These data originate in a study of early T cells in non-severe SARS-CoV-2 infection. About the study: Sequencing input comprised bulk RNA from unsorted whole blood; chain pairing was not available.

Sequencing was carried out using whole blood. The clonotype originates from an adult who was a healthcare worker with PCR-confirmed SARS-CoV-2 infection or an uninfected control (not recorded which). This rearrangement joins TRBV7-3 to TRBJ2-3; 7 nucleotides line up with TRBD1. CDR3 residues: CASRSTGTDTQYF. The CDR3 coding sequence is TGTGCCAGCAGATCGACAGGGACAGATACGCAGTATTTT.